This paragraph covers one TCR beta chain sequence. These data originate in a study of blood T cell repertoires in COVID-19. Whole-study context: The samples span acute and convalescent COVID-19 from the United States, Italy and Spain. Nucleic acid was either cDNA or gDNA, and it came from T cells, B-cell-depleted T cells, or PBMCs.

Those who participated ranged in age from about 18 to 89 years and resided in 20 to 25 US areas. Cohort allocation depended upon clinical history that participants reported. Assay used: immunoSEQ multiplex PCR; TCRdb lists only in-frame clones, some missing. The sample includes about 220,000 clones, around 82% of them seen just once. The CDR3 contains 16 residues. The clonotype originates from a woman in her 40s who had been exposed to COVID-19. The chain carries TRBV21-1 and TRBJ1-1. TRBV21-1 is listed as a pseudogene. The sample taken for sequencing was PBMCs or T cells enriched from blood (not recorded which). Here the CDR3 reads CASSKDRGGANTEAFF. DNA for the CDR3: TGTGCCAGCAGCAAAGATAGGGGGGGAGCAAACACTGAAGCTTTCTTT.